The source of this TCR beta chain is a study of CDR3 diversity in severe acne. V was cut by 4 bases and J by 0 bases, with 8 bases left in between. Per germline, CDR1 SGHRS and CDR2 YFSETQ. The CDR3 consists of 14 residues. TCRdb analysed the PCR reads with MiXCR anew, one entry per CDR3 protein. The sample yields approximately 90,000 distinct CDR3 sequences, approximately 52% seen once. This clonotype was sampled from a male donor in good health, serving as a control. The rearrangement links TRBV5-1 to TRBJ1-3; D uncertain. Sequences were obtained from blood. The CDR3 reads CASSAGASGNTIYF. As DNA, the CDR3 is TGCGCCAGCAGCGCCGGAGCCTCTGGAAACACCATATATTTT. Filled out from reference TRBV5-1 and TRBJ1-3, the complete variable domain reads KAGVTQTPRYLIKTRGQQVTLSCSPISGHRSVSWYQQTPGQGLQFLFEYFSETQRNKGNFPGRFSGRQFSNSRSEMNVSTLELGDSALYLCASSAGASGNTIYFGEGSWLTVV.